This is a list of T cell receptor beta chains from one sample in a study of CD8 T cells in Susac syndrome. TCRdb used MiXCR to reprocess the immunoSEQ multiplex PCR reads, holding one entry per CDR3 protein. The sample lists roughly 200,000 distinct CDR3 sequences, roughly 96% seen once, with about 0.094% in the top ten. Sequenced: CD4+ T cells from PBMCs. The origin of the receptors is a human donor in good health. CDR3s leave out the opening cysteine and the closing phenylalanine or tryptophan. Each record gives: V gene, J gene, CDR3 protein.

>TRBV29-1|TRBJ1-5
SVGQRDQPQH
>TRBV3-1|TRBJ2-5
ASSQPFIQGQTQY
>TRBV5-1|TRBJ2-4
ASSFGSASGLAKNIQY
>TRBV29-1|TRBJ2-7
SVRTGGEQY
>TRBV29-1|TRBJ1-5
SVGQGATGNQPQH
>TRBV2|TRBJ1-3
ASSVLSPAIY
>TRBV27|TRBJ1-1
ATTPDPVRTEAF
>TRBV12-3/TRBV12-4|TRBJ2-3
ASSREPVTQY
>TRBV14|TRBJ2-1
ASSQEGATTFSYNEQF
>TRBV12-3/TRBV12-4|TRBJ2-1
ASRTSGTPVNEQF
>TRBV3-1|TRBJ2-7
ASSQSTLGEQY
>TRBV6-5|TRBJ2-5
ASHPPGQETQY
>TRBV5-1|TRBJ1-6
ASSSTGTGNSPLH
>TRBV5-6|TRBJ1-2
ASSSGFAYGYT
>TRBV5-1|TRBJ2-1
ASSFGTSGTNEQF
>TRBV30|TRBJ2-1
AWSPWGKGTSGNEQF
>TRBV12-3/TRBV12-4|TRBJ1-5
ASSLSTDSPQH
>TRBV20-1|TRBJ2-5
SAATGLSQETQY
>TRBV5-1|TRBJ2-3
ASSPSSGSWTDTQY
>TRBV15|TRBJ2-5
ATSREGETQY
>TRBV20-1|TRBJ1-2
SAREIYGYT
>TRBV9|TRBJ2-1
ASSVDSGRGEEQF
>TRBV30|TRBJ2-1
AWSPGNTYNEQF
>TRBV7-8|TRBJ2-3
ASSFRKSTDTQY
>TRBV12-3/TRBV12-4|TRBJ2-7
ASSFQYTNYEQY
>TRBV29-1|TRBJ1-1
SVALNTEAF
>TRBV29-1|TRBJ2-5
SVGAQETQY
>TRBV25-1|TRBJ2-5
ASTGTEGETQY
>TRBV4-1|TRBJ1-2
ASSLRDRNNYGYT
>TRBV3-1|TRBJ2-3
ASSQVQGPDTQY
>TRBV5-6|TRBJ2-2
ASSLGTGGTGELF
>TRBV15|TRBJ1-6
ATSRESQGVSPLH
>TRBV4-1|TRBJ2-3
ASSQQADTQY
>TRBV29-1|TRBJ2-3
SGREPDTQY
>TRBV20-1|TRBJ2-2
SARRTSSRVGELF
>TRBV25-1|TRBJ2-5
ASSGGAARQTQY
>TRBV28|TRBJ1-6
ASRRQGVGNSPLH
>TRBV7-2|TRBJ1-2
ASSYSRSVGYT
>TRBV29-1|TRBJ2-3
SGTWGDTQY
>TRBV25-1|TRBJ1-6
ASRRGYSPLH
>TRBV12-3/TRBV12-4|TRBJ1-2
ASTRNRLYGYT